The 10 T cell receptor beta chains presented below share a single source sample, sequenced in a study of blood T cell repertoires in COVID-19. TCRdb's copy holds only in-frame clones and misses some; the assay was immunoSEQ multiplex PCR. The sample has some 300,000 clones; 90% to 95% are singletons. Sequenced: PBMCs or T cells enriched from blood (not recorded which). Receptors originate from a woman aged 25 to 39 who had been exposed to COVID-19.

This sequence joins TRBV5-1 and TRBJ2-7, with no clear D. The CDR3 spans 13 residues. The V end lost 1 base, the J end lost 2 bases, and 7 bases lay between the germline ends. The V gene's germline CDR1 is SGHRS and CDR2 YFSETQ. CDR3 sequence: CASSLRLPYEQYF. The CDR3 nucleotides read TGCGCCAGCAGCTTGCGTCTCCCCTACGAGCAGTACTTC. Full variable domain (remainder filled in from reference TRBV5-1 and TRBJ2-7): KAGVTQTPRYLIKTRGQQVTLSCSPISGHRSVSWYQQTPGQGLQFLFEYFSETQRNKGNFPGRFSGRQFSNSRSEMNVSTLELGDSALYLCASSLRLPYEQYFGPGTRLTVT.

The chain joins TRBV27 to TRBJ1-5; TRBD1 matches at 7 bases. Trimming removed 4 bases from V and 0 bases from J; junction bases left unmatched: 3. The CDR3 has 15 residues. Germline values: CDR1 MNHEY, CDR2 SMNVEV (reference sequence). The CDR3 DNA sequence: TGTGCCAGCAGTTCGAACAGGGGTAGCAATCAGCCCCAGCATTTT. The encoded protein is CASSSNRGSNQPQHF.

In this sample, this clone turned up once. The chain uses TRBV3-1 (or the pseudogene TRBV3-2) and TRBJ1-2; D is uncertain. Germline-derived CDR1 and CDR2 are LGHDT and YNNKEL (reference sequence). Between the trimmed V and J ends, which lost 0 bases and 8 bases, there was a span of 13 bases. There are 14 residues in the CDR3. The CDR3 here is CASSQDGRADGYTF. The DNA for the CDR3 is TGTGCCAGCAGCCAAGATGGGAGGGCGGACGGCTACACCTTC.

The sample holds one count of this clone. The chain has TRBV4-3 and TRBJ2-4, with D unclear. Trimming stripped 2 bases from V and 3 bases from J, with 11 bases between. CDR1 and CDR2 (germline): LGHNA, YSLEER. This CDR3 region has 15 residues. Written as DNA, the CDR3 is TGCGCCAGCAGCCAAAGTAGTCTGGTCAAAAACATTCAGTACTTC. Translating gives CASSQSSLVKNIQYF.

CDR3 in amino acids: CASSQGLSGGVSETQYF. The CDR3 DNA reads as TGCGCCAGCAGCCAAGGACTTAGCGGGGGGGTGAGCGAGACCCAGTACTTC. This sequence joins TRBV4-1 and TRBJ2-5, with TRBD2 matching 11 bases. The CDR3 consists of 17 residues. Germline V gene lookup returns CDR1 MGHRA and CDR2 YSYEKL. J was trimmed by 5 bases and V by 1 base; bases with no gene match: 9.

The chain uses TRBV5-1 and TRBJ1-4; no clear D gene. Germline CDR1 reads SGHRS; CDR2 reads YFSETQ. Trimming removed 2 bases from V and 6 bases from J, with 14 bases in between. The CDR3 contains 15 residues. As DNA, the CDR3 is TGCGCCAGCAGCTTCGAGCGGGGTCTATATGAAAAACTGTTTTTT. It yields the protein CASSFERGLYEKLFF. The full variable domain, with the rest looked up from reference TRBV5-1 and TRBJ1-4, is KAGVTQTPRYLIKTRGQQVTLSCSPISGHRSVSWYQQTPGQGLQFLFEYFSETQRNKGNFPGRFSGRQFSNSRSEMNVSTLELGDSALYLCASSFERGLYEKLFFGSGTQLSVL.

The rearrangement uses TRBV4-1 and TRBJ1-2; 11 bases are shared with TRBD1. The V gene's germline CDR1 is MGHRA and CDR2 YSYEKL. V was pared by 5 bases and J by 8 bases, with 13 bases of the junction left unmatched. The length of the CDR3 is 16 residues. The CDR3 here is CASSIRGQGAIRGYTF. CDR3 coding DNA: TGCGCCAGCAGCATAAGAGGACAGGGGGCGATTCGGGGCTACACCTTC.

The CDR3 coding sequence is TGTGCCAGCAGTGAGCGCCTAGCGGGGACAGATACGCAGTATTTT. Protein: CASSERLAGTDTQYF. The chain carries TRBV25-1 and TRBJ2-3; 9 nucleotides agree with TRBD2. CDR3 size: 15 residues. V lost 3 bases to trimming and J lost 3 bases; unmatched junction nucleotides: 4. Per the germline V gene, CDR1 is MGHDK and CDR2 is SYGVNS.

The chain employs TRBV27 and TRBJ1-1; tentatively, D is TRBD1 (5 bases). V shed 2 bases and J shed 0 bases, with 16 bases lying between them. Germline V gene sequence: CDR1 MNHEY, CDR2 SMNVEV (reference sequence). The CDR3 length is 17 residues. CDR3 residues: CASSLIPGRLVNTEAFF. The CDR3 nucleotides are TGTGCCAGCAGTTTAATTCCAGGGAGGTTGGTGAACACTGAAGCTTTCTTT.

The chain has TRBV7-3 and TRBJ2-1, with 13 bases aligning to TRBD2. V shed 5 bases, J shed 8 bases, and the junction held 15 bases outside the gene matches. The germline gives CDR1 SGHTA, CDR2 FQGTGA. This CDR3 is 18 amino acids long. As DNA, the CDR3 is TGTGCCAGCAGCCCCGAGCCGGGACTAGCGGGGTGGGGGGATGAGCAGTTCTTC. Protein product: CASSPEPGLAGWGDEQFF. The complete variable domain, with remaining parts taken from reference TRBV7-3 and TRBJ2-1, reads GAGVSQTPSNKVTEKGKYVELRCDPISGHTALYWYRQSLGQGPEFLIYFQGTGAADDSGLPNDRFFAVRPEGSVSTLKIQRTERGDSAVYLCASSPEPGLAGWGDEQFFGPGTRLTVL.